One TCR beta chain is described in this entry. This entry belongs to a study of blood T cell repertoires in COVID-19. Study-wide context: Spain, Italy and the United States supplied samples that represented acute and convalescent COVID-19. Nucleic acid was either cDNA or gDNA, and it came from T cells, B-cell-depleted T cells, or PBMCs.

The V and J ends lost 6 bases and 4 bases respectively, with 10 bases between them. The CDR3 sequence is 13 residues long. Assay used: immunoSEQ multiplex PCR; TCRdb lists only in-frame clones, some missing. The table includes approximately 670,000 clones, around 89% detected once. The sequenced sample consisted of peripheral blood. The J gene is TRBJ1-5, the V gene TRBV12-3 or TRBV12-4; D perhaps matches TRBD1 (5 bases). This clonotype originated in a woman aged 18-30 years with acute or convalescent COVID-19. The CDR3 loop reads CASSSRQNQPQHF. The CDR3, as DNA: TGTGCCAGCAGCTCGCGACAGAATCAGCCCCAGCATTTT.